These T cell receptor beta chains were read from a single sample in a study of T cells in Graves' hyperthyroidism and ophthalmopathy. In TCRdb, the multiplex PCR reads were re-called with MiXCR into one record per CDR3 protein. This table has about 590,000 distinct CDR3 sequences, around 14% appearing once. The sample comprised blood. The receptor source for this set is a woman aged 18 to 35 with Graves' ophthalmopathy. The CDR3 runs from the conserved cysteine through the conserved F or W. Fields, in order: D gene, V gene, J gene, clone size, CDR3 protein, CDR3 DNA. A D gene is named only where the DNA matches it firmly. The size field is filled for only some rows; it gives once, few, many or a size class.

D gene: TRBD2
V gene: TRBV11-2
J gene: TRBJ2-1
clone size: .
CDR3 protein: CASRLAGDTGGTSGGNEQFF
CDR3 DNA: TGTGCCAGCAGACTAGCGGGGGACACCGGGGGGACTAGCGGGGGAAATGAGCAGTTCTTC

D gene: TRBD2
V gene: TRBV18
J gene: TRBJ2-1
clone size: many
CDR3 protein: CASSPTLAGGNNEQFF
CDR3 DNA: TGTGCCAGCTCACCAACCCTAGCGGGAGGGAACAATGAGCAGTTCTTC

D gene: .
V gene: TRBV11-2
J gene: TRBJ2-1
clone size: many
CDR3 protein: CASSFSLVGHEQFF
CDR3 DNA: TGTGCCAGCAGCTTTTCGCTAGTTGGGCATGAGCAGTTCTTC

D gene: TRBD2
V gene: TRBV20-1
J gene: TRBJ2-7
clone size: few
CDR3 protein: CSASPLKLAGVIQYEQYF
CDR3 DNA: TGCAGTGCTAGCCCGTTAAAACTAGCGGGAGTTATCCAGTACGAGCAGTACTTC

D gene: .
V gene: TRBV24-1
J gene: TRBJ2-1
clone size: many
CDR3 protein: CATSDLEEGTYNEQFF
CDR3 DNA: TGTGCCACCAGTGATTTAGAGGAAGGCACCTACAATGAGCAGTTCTTC

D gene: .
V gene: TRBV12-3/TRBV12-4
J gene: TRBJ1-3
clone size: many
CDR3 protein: CASRIQRQVGNTIYF
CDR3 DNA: TGTGCCAGCAGGATACAAAGGCAGGTCGGAAACACCATATATTTT

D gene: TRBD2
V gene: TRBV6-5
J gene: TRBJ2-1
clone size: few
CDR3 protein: CASSTLGGRSSNEQFF
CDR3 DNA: TGTGCCAGCAGTACTCTCGGCGGGAGAAGCTCAAATGAGCAGTTCTTC

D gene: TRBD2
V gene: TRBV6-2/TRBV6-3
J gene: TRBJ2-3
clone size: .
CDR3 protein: CASSYHPRTSGSLSTDTQYF
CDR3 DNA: TGTGCCAGCAGTTACCACCCCCGCACTAGCGGGAGTCTGAGCACAGATACGCAGTATTTT

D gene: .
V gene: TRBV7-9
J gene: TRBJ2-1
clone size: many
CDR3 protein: CASSLLERVDNEQFF
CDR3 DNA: TGTGCCAGCAGCTTGTTGGAGAGGGTTGACAATGAGCAGTTCTTC

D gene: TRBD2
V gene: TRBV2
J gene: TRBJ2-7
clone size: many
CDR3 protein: CASRASGTYSYEQYF
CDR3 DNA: TGTGCCAGCAGGGCTAGCGGGACCTACTCCTACGAGCAGTACTTC

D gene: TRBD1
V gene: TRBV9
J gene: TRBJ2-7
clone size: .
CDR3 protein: CASRSGQGDHEQYF
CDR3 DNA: TGTGCCAGCAGGTCTGGACAGGGCGACCACGAGCAGTACTTC

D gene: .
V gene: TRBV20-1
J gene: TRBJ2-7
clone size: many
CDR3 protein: CSAQSESLYEQYF
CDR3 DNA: TGCAGTGCTCAGTCGGAGTCTCTGTACGAGCAGTACTTC

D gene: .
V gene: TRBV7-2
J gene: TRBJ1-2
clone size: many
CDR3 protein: CASSSAPNYGYTF
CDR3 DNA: TGTGCCAGCAGCTCCGCTCCTAACTATGGCTACACCTTC

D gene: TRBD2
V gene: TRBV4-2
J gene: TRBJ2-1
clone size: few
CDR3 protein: CASRRAVSGRSIEQFF
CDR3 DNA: TGTGCCAGCAGGCGTGCGGTCAGCGGGAGAAGTATTGAGCAGTTCTTC

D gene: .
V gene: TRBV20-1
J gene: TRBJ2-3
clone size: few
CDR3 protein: CSARDTDFTDTQYF
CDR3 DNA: TGCAGTGCTAGAGATACAGATTTCACAGATACGCAGTATTTT

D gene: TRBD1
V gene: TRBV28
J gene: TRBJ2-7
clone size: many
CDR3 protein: CASKSPGQGTYEQYF
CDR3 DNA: TGTGCCAGCAAAAGCCCGGGACAGGGAACCTACGAGCAGTACTTC

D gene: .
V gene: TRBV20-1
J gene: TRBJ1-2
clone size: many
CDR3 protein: CSARRGIDYGYTF
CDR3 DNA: TGCAGTGCTAGAAGGGGTATCGACTATGGCTACACCTTC

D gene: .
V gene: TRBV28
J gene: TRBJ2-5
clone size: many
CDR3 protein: CASSLGGAETQYF
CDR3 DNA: TGTGCCAGCAGTTTGGGGGGAGCGGAGACCCAGTACTTC

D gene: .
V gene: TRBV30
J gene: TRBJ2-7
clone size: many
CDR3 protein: CAWSRTIYEQYF
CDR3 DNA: TGTGCCTGGAGTCGTACCATCTACGAGCAGTACTTC

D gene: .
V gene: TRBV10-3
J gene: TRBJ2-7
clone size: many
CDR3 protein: CAISEMVYYEQYF
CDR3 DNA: TGTGCCATCAGTGAGATGGTTTACTACGAGCAGTACTTC

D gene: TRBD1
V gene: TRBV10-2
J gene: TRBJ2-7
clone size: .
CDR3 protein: CASSGQGVHEQYF
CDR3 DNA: TGCGCCAGCAGTGGACAGGGGGTACACGAGCAGTACTTC

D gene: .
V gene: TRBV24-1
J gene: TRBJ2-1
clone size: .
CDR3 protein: CATSDLQKGYNEQFF
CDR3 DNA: TGTGCCACCAGTGATTTGCAGAAGGGTTACAATGAGCAGTTCTTC

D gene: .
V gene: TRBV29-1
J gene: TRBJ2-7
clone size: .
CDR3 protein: CSVEGFYEQYF
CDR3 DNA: TGCAGCGTTGAAGGTTTCTACGAGCAGTACTTC

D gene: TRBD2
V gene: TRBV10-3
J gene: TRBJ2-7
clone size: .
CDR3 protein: CAIGREGPEQYF
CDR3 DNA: TGTGCCATCGGGCGGGAGGGCCCCGAGCAGTACTTC

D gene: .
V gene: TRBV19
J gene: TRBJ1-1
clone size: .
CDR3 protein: CASSIGSLGEAFF
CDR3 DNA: TGTGCCAGTAGTATTGGCTCCCTAGGCGAAGCTTTCTTT

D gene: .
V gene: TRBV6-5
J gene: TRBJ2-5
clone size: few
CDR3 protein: CASSYSGSNGETQYF
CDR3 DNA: TGTGCCAGCAGTTACTCCGGGTCTAACGGTGAGACCCAGTACTTC

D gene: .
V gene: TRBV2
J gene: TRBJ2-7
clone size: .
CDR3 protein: CASSSHFPPSDSYEQYF
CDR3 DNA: TGTGCCAGCAGCTCCCATTTCCCGCCTAGCGACTCCTACGAGCAGTACTTC

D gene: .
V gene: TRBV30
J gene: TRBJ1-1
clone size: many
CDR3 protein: CALLRGIGDIVSTEAFF
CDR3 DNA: TGTGCCTTACTGAGGGGGATAGGGGATATAGTCAGCACTGAAGCTTTCTTT

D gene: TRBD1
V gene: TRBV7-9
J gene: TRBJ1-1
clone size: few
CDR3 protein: CASSSTGGFGEAFF
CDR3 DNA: TGTGCCAGCAGCTCCACAGGGGGATTCGGTGAAGCTTTCTTT

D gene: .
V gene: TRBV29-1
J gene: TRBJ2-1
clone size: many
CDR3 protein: CSVEGREQFF
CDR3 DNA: TGCAGCGTTGAAGGCAGGGAGCAGTTCTTC

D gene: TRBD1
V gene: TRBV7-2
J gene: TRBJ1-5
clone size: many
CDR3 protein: CASSLTGTGGNQPQHF
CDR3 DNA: TGTGCCAGCAGCTTAACCGGGACAGGGGGCAATCAGCCCCAGCATTTT

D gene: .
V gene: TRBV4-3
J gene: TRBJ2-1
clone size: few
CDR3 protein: CASSQGTGLDKDEQFF
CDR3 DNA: TGCGCCAGCAGCCAAGGAACGGGCCTAGACAAGGATGAGCAGTTCTTC

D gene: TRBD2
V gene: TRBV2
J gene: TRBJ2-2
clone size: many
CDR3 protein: CASRVRGGNTGELFF
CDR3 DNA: TGTGCCAGCAGGGTACGCGGGGGAAACACCGGGGAGCTGTTTTTT

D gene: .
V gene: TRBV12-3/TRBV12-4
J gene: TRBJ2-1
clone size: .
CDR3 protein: CASSFSAPRDFSSYNEQFF
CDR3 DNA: TGTGCCAGCAGTTTTAGCGCACCCCGGGACTTCAGCTCCTACAATGAGCAGTTCTTC

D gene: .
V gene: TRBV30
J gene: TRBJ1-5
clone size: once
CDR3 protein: CAWRAPLGQRNQPQHF
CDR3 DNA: TGTGCCTGGAGGGCCCCGTTGGGGCAGAGGAATCAGCCCCAGCATTTT

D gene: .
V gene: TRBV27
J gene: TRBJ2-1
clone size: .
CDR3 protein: CASSAGTEQFF
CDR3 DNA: TGTGCCAGCAGTGCAGGGACTGAGCAGTTCTTC

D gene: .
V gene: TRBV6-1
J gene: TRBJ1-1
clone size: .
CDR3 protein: CASSDRARGWEAFF
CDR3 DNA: TGTGCCAGCAGTGATCGCGCCAGAGGGTGGGAAGCTTTCTTT

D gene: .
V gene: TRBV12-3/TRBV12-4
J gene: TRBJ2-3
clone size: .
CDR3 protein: CASSLAGVVPDTQYF
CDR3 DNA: TGTGCCAGCAGTTTAGCGGGAGTAGTACCAGATACGCAGTATTTT

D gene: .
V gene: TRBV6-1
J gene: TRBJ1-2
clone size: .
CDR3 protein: CASSSGFTGNYGYTF
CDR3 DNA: TGTGCCAGCAGTTCGGGTTTTACAGGAAACTATGGCTACACCTTC

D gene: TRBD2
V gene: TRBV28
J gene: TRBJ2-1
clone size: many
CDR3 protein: CASRLLAGGSYNEQFF
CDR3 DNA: TGTGCCAGCAGACTACTAGCGGGGGGTTCCTACAATGAGCAGTTCTTC

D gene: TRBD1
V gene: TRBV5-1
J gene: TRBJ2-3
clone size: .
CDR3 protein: CASSLGQGGSADTQYF
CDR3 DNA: TGCGCCAGCAGCTTGGGACAGGGGGGGTCAGCAGATACGCAGTATTTT

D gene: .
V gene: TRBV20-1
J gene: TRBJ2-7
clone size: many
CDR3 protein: CSARGTENSYEQYF
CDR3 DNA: TGCAGTGCTAGAGGGACGGAAAACTCCTACGAGCAGTACTTC

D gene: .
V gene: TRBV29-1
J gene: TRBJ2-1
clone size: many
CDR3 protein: CSVSYNEQFF
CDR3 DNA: TGCAGCGTTTCCTACAATGAGCAGTTCTTC

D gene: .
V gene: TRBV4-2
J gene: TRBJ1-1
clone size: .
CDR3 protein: CASSPSGGGRTKAFF
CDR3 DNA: TGTGCCAGCAGCCCAAGCGGAGGGGGGAGAACTAAAGCTTTCTTT

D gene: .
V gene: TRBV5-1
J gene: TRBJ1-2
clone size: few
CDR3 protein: CASSQTGGGKLDGYTF
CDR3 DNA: TGCGCCAGCAGCCAGACAGGAGGCGGGAAGTTGGATGGCTACACCTTC

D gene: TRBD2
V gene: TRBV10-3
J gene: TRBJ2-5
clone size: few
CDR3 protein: CAISEGLAHQETQYF
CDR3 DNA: TGTGCCATCTCAGAGGGACTAGCGCATCAAGAGACCCAGTACTTC

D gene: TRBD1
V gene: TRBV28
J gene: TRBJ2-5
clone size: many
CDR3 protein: CASSIRDRGIETQYF
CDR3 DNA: TGTGCCAGCAGTATCCGGGACAGGGGCATCGAGACCCAGTACTTC

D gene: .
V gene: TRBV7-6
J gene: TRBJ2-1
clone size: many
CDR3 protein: CASSLNIYNEQFF
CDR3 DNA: TGTGCCAGCAGCTTAAACATTTACAATGAGCAGTTCTTC

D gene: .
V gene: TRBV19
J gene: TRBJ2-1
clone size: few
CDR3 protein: CASREGYNEQFF
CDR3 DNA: TGTGCCAGTAGAGAGGGGTACAATGAGCAGTTCTTC

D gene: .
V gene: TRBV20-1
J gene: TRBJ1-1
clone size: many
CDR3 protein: CSAPSTGRHTEAFF
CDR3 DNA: TGCAGTGCCCCCAGCACAGGGCGCCACACTGAAGCTTTCTTT

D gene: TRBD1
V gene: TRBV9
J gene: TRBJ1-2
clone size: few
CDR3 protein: CASSPRDRGASLNGYTF
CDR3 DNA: TGTGCCAGCAGCCCACGGGACAGGGGCGCCTCCTTAAATGGCTACACCTTC

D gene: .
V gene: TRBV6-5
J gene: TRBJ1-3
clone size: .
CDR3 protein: CASSYSARVSGNTIYF
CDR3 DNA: TGTGCCAGCAGTTACTCGGCCCGAGTCTCTGGAAACACCATATATTTT

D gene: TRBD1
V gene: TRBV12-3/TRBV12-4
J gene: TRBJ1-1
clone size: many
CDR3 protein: CASSQGQGLEAFF
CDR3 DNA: TGTGCCAGCAGTCAGGGACAGGGCCTTGAAGCTTTCTTT

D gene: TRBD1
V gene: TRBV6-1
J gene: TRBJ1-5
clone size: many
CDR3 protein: CASSLYQGTGLSNQPQHF
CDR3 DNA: TGTGCCAGCAGTTTATACCAAGGGACAGGGTTAAGCAATCAGCCCCAGCATTTT

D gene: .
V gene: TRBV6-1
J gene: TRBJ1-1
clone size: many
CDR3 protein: CASSPRGVTEAFF
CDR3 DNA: TGTGCCAGCAGTCCCCGGGGGGTTACTGAAGCTTTCTTT

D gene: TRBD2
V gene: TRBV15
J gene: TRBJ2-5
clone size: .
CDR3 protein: CATGEAGGETQYF
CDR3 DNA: TGTGCCACCGGGGAGGCGGGAGGGGAGACCCAGTACTTC